The entry below describes one T cell receptor beta chain. This CDR3 region has 17 residues. The germline gives CDR1 SGHAT, CDR2 FQNNGV. The V end was cut by 3 bases, the J end by 1 base, with 19 bases between. As originally analysed: For nucleated cells, counts were estimated from reference gene primer amplification. The repertoire was sequenced with immunoSEQ multiplex PCR; TCRdb's copy has only in-frame clones and lacks some. V and J calls and clone size are those listed in that table; D and trimming were worked out from the DNA. The table includes 350,000 to 550,000 clones, roughly 85% detected once. The data stem from a study of blood T cell repertoires in COVID-19.

Sequenced input: PBMCs or T cells enriched from blood (not recorded which). This TCR derives from a woman between 18 and 29 years old with acute COVID-19. The V and J genes are TRBV11-2 and TRBJ2-7; D might be TRBD1 (6 bases). The CDR3 DNA reads as TGTGCCAGCAGCTTGATAGTAAGTTCGGACAGTTCCTACGAGCAGTACTTC. It is translated as CASSLIVSSDSSYEQYF.